The sequence of this TCR beta chain was determined in a study of CD8+ T cells in alopecia areata. Looking at the study overall: Patients received oral tofacitinib, 5 to 10 mg twice daily, for moderate-to-severe alopecia areata.

Extraction and reverse transcription of RNA yielded cDNA as the sequencing template. Using immunoSEQ multiplex PCR, the repertoire was profiled, and TCRdb retains in-frame clones only, with some absent. This table holds 90,000 to 150,000 clones, less than 45% found once. Alopecia areata patients gave lesional scalp punch biopsies and peripheral blood samples. V shed 4 bases and J 2 bases; nucleotides not matched to a gene: 5. CDR1 and CDR2 from the germline V gene are SGHRS and YFSETQ. There are 15 residues in the CDR3. This clone turned up a few times. This TCR was recovered from a human donor with alopecia areata. Sample: CD4+ T cells sorted from blood. The chain uses TRBV5-1 and TRBJ1-3; TRBD1 aligns across 8 bases. The CDR3 sequence: CASSLTGQAGNTIYF. The CDR3 DNA follows: TGCGCCAGCAGCCTGACGGGACAGGCTGGAAACACCATATATTTT.